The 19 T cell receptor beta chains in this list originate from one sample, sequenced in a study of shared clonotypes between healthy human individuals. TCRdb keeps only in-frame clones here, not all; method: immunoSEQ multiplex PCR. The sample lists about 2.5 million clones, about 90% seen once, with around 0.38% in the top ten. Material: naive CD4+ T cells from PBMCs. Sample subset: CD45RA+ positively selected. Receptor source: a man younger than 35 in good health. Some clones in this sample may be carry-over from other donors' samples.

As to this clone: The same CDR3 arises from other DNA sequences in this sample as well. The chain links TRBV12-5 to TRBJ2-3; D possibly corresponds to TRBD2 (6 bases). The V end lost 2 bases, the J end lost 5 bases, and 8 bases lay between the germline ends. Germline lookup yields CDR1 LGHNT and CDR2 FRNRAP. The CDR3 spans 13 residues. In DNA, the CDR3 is TGTGCTAGTGGTTTGATCGGGGGAGATACGCAGTATTTT. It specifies CASGLIGGDTQYF.

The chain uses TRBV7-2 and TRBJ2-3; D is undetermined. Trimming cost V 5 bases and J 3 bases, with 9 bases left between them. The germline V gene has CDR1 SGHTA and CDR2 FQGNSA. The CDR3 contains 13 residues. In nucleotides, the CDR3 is TGTGCCAGCAGCCCCCCCGAGACAGATACGCAGTATTTT. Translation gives CASSPPETDTQYF.

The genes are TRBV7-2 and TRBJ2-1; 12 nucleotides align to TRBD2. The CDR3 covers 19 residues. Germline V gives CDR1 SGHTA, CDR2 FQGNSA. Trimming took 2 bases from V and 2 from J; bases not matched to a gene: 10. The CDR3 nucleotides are TGTGCCAGCAGCTTATGGTTGAGACTAGCGGGAGATGCCTACAATGAGCAGTTCTTC. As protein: CASSLWLRLAGDAYNEQFF. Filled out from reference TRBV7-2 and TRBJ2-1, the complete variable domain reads GAGVSQSPSNKVTEKGKDVELRCDPISGHTALYWYRQSLGQGLEFLIYFQGNSAPDKSGLPSDRFSAERTGGSVSTLTIQRTQQEDSAVYLCASSLWLRLAGDAYNEQFFGPGTRLTVL.

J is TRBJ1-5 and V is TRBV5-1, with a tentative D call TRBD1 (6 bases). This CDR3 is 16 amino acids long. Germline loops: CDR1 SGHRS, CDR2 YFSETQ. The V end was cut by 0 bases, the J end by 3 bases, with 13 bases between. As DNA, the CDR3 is TGCGCCAGCAGCTTGGTTGGAGGACAGCACAATCAGCCCCAGCATTTT. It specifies CASSLVGGQHNQPQHF. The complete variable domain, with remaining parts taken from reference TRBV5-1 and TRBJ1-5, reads KAGVTQTPRYLIKTRGQQVTLSCSPISGHRSVSWYQQTPGQGLQFLFEYFSETQRNKGNFPGRFSGRQFSNSRSEMNVSTLELGDSALYLCASSLVGGQHNQPQHFGDGTRLSIL.

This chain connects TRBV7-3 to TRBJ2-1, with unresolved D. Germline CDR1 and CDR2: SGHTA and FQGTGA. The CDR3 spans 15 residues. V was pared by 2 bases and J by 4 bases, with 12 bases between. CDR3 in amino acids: CASSLGVARYNEQFF. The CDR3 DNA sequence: TGTGCCAGCAGCTTAGGGGTAGCACGATACAATGAGCAGTTCTTC.

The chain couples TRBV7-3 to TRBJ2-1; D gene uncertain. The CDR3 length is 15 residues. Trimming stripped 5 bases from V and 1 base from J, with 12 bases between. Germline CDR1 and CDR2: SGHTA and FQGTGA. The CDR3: CASSRGLPSYNEQFF. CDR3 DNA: TGTGCCAGCAGCCGAGGCCTCCCATCCTACAATGAGCAGTTCTTC.

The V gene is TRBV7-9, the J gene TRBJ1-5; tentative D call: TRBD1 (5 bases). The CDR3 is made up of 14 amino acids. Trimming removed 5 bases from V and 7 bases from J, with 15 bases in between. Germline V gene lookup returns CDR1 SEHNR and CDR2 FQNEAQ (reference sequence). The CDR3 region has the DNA TGTGCCAGCAGCACGGGGGGAGGGAGACAGCCCCAGCATTTT. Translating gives CASSTGGGRQPQHF.

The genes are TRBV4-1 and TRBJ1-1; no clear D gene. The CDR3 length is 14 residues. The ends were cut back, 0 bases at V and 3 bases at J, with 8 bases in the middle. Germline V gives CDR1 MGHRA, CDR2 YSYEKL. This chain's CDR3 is CASSQDGYYTEAFF. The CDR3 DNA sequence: TGCGCCAGCAGCCAAGACGGGTATTACACTGAAGCTTTCTTT.

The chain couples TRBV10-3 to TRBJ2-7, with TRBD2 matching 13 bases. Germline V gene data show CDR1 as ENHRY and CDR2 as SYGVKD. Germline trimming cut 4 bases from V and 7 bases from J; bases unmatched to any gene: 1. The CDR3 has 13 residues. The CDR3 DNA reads TGTGCCATCAGTGGGGGACTAGCGGGGGAGCAGTACTTC. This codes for CAISGGLAGEQYF.

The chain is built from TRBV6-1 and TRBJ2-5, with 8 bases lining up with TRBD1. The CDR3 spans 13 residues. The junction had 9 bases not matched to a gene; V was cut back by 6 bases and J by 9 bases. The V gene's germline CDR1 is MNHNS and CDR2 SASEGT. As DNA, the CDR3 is TGTGCCAGCAGCGGACAGGGAGGATCGGCCCAGTACTTC. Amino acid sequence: CASSGQGGSAQYF.

CDR3 nucleotide sequence: TGTGCCAGCAGCTTCAGCCGGGAGAGGGGAGAGACCCAGTACTTC. Protein sequence: CASSFSRERGETQYF. The chain has TRBV7-7 and TRBJ2-5; TRBD2 is a possible D gene (6 bases). The V gene lost 3 bases and the J gene lost 4 bases, with 15 bases spanning the gap. This CDR3 has 15 amino acids. Germline CDR1 and CDR2: SSHAT and FNYEAQ (reference sequence).

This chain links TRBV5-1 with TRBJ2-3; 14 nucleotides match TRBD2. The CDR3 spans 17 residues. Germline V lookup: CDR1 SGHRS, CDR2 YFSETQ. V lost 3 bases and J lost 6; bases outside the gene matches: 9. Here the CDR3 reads CASSSGLAGAPGDTQYF. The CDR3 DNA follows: TGCGCCAGCAGCTCGGGACTAGCGGGAGCCCCGGGCGATACGCAGTATTTT.

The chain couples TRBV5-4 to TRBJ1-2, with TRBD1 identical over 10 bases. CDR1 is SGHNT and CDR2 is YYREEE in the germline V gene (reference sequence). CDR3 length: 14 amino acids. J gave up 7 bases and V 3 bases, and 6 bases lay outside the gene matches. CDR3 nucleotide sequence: TGTGCCAGCAGCTGGGACAGGGGATCCGGTGGCTACACCTTC. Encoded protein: CASSWDRGSGGYTF. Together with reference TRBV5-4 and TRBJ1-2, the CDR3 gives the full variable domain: ETGVTQSPTHLIKTRGQQVTLRCSSQSGHNTVSWYQQALGQGPQFIFQYYREEENGRGNFPPRFSGLQFPNYSSELNVNALELDDSALYLCASSWDRGSGGYTFGSGTRLTVV.

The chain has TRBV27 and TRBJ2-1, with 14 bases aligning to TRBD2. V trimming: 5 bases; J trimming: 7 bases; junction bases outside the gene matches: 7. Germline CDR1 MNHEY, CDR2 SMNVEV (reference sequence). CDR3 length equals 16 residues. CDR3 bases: TGTGCCAGCAGTCAAAGCCGGACTAGCGGGAGGAATGAGCAGTTCTTC. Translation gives CASSQSRTSGRNEQFF.

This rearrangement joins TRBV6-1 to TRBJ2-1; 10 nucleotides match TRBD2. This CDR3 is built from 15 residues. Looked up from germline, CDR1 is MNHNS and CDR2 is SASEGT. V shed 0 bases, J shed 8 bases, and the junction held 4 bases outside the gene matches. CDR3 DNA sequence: TGTGCCAGCAGTGAAGCTAGCGGGAGGTGGTATGAGCAGTTCTTC. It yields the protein CASSEASGRWYEQFF.

CDR3 residues: CASSKGTIGTDTQYF. The CDR3, as DNA: TGTGCCAGCAGCAAGGGCACGATCGGGACAGATACGCAGTATTTT. The chain links TRBV7-3 to TRBJ2-3; D unclear. Trimming took 5 bases from V and 3 from J, leaving 15 bases between them. The CDR3 extends over 15 amino acids. Germline CDR1 SGHTA, CDR2 FQGTGA.

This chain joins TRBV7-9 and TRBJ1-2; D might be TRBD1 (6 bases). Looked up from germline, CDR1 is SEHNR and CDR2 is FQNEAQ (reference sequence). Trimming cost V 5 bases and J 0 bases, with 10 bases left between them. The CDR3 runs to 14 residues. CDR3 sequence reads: CASSRGQPNYGYTF. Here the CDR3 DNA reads TGTGCCAGCAGCCGCGGACAGCCTAACTATGGCTACACCTTC.

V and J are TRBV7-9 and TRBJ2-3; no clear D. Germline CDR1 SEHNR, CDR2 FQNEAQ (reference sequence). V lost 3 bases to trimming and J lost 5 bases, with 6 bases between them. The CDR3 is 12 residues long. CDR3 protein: CASSFEIDTQYF. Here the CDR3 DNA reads TGTGCCAGCAGCTTTGAGATAGATACGCAGTATTTT.

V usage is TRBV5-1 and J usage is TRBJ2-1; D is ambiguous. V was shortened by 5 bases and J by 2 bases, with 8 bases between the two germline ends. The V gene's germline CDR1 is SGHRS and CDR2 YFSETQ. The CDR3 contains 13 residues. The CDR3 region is CASREDTYNEQFF. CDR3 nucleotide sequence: TGCGCCAGCAGGGAAGATACCTACAATGAGCAGTTCTTC.